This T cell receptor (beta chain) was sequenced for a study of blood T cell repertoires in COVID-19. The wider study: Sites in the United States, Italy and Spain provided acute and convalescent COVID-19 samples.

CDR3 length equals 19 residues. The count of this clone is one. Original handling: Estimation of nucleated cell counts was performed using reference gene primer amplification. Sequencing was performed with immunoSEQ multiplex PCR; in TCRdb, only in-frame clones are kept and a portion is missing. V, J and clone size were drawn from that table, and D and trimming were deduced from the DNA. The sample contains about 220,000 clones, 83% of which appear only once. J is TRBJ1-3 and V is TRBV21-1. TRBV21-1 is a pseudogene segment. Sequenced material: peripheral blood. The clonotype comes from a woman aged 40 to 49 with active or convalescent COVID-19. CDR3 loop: CASSKVLGGEILSGNTIYF. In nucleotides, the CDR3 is TGTGCCAGCAGCAAAGTCTTGGGAGGGGAAATACTCTCTGGAAACACCATATATTTT.